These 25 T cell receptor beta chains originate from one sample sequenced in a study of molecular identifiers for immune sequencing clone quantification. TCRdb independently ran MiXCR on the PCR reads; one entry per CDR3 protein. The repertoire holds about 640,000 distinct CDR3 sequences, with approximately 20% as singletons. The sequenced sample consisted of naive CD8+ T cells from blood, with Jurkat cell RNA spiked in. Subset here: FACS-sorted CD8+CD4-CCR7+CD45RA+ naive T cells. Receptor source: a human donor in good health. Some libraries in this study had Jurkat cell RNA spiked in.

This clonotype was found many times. The CDR3 nucleotides are TGTGCCAGCAGCTTGGGGCGGCGGGCCAACGAGCAGTACTTC. This gives the protein CASSLGRRANEQYF. The genes are TRBV5-6 and TRBJ2-7, with D possibly TRBD2 on 5 matching bases. Germline assignment: CDR1 SGHDT and CDR2 YYEEEE. The CDR3 is 14 amino acids. V was cut by 0 bases and J by 5 bases, with 12 bases left in between.

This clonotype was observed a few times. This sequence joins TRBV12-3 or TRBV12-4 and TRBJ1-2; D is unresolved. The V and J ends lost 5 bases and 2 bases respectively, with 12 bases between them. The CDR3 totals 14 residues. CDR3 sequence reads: CASSVRPPNYGYTF. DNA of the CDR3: TGTGCCAGCAGTGTTAGACCGCCGAACTATGGCTACACCTTC.

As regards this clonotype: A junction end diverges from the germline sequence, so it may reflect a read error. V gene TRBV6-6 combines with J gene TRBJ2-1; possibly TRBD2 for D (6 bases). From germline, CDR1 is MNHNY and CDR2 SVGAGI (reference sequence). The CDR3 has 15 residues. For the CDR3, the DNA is TGTGCCGGCAGGTCCGAACTAGCTCTGAACAATGAGCAGTTCTTC. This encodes CAGRSELALNNEQFF.

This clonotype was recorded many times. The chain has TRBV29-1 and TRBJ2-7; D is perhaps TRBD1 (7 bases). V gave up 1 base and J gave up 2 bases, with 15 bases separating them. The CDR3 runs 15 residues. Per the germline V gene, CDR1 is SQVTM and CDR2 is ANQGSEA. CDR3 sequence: CSVEGGQGGPYEQYF. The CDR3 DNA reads TGCAGCGTTGAAGGGGGGCAGGGGGGCCCCTACGAGCAGTACTTC.

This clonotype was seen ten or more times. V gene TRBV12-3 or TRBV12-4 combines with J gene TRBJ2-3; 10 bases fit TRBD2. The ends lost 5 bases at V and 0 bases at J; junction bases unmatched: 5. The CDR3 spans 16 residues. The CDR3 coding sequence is TGTGCCAGCAGTCCTAGCGGGAGAGATAGCACAGATACGCAGTATTTT. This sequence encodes CASSPSGRDSTDTQYF.

The CDR3 region is CASSRVGLGQDEETQYF. The CDR3 DNA follows: TGTGCCAGCAGCCGGGTCGGGTTGGGCCAGGACGAGGAGACCCAGTACTTC. The V call is TRBV5-4, the J call TRBJ2-5; D gene uncertain. The V gene's germline CDR1 is SGHNT and CDR2 YYREEE (reference sequence). Trimming removed 4 bases at V and 5 bases at J, with 24 bases between. The CDR3 totals 17 residues.

DNA of the CDR3: TGCAGTGCTCGACCCCAGGGAGAGACCCAGTACTTC. Its protein product is CSARPQGETQYF. The V and J genes are TRBV20-1 and TRBJ2-5; possible D gene TRBD1, 5 bases. This CDR3 is 12 amino acids long. V lost 5 bases, J lost 4 bases, and 11 bases lay in between. The germline V gene encodes CDR1 DFQATT and CDR2 SNEGSKA (reference sequence).

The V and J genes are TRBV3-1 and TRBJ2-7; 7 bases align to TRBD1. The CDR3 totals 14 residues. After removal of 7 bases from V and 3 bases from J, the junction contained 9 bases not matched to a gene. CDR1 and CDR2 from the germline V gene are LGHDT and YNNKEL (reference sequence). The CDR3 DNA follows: TGTGCCAGCACCAAAGGGACAGCGCTCTACGAGCAGTACTTC. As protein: CASTKGTALYEQYF.

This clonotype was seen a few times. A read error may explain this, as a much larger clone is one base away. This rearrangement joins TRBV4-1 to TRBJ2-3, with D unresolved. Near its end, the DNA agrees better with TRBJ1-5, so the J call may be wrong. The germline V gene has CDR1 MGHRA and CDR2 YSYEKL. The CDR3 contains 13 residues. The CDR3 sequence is CASSSLSPDTQHF. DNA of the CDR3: TGCGCCAGCAGCTCCCTTTCCCCAGATACGCAGCATTTT.

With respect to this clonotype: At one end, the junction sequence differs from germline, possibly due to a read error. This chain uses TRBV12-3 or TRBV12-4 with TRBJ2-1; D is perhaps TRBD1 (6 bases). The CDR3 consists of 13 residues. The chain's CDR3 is CASRDNSYNEQSF. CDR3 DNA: TGTGCCAGCCGGGACAACTCCTACAATGAGCAGTCCTTC.

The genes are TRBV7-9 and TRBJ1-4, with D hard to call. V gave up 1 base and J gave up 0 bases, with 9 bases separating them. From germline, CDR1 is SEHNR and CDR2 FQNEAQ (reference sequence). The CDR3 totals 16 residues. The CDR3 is CASSLGTAATNEKLFF. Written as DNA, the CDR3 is TGTGCCAGCAGCTTAGGCACAGCTGCAACTAATGAAAAACTGTTTTTT.

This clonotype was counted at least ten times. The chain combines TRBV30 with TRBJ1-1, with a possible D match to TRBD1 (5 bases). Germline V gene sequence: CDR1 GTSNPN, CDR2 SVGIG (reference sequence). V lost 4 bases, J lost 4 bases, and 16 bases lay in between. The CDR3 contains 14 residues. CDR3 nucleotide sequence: TGTGCCTGGATGGGGGAATCGGCAGGCACTGAAGCTTTCTTT. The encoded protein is CAWMGESAGTEAFF.

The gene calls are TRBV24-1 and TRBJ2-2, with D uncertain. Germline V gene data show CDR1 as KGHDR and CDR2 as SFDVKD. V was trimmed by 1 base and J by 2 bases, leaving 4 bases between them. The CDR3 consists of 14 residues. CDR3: CATSDFKNTGELFF. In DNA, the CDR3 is TGTGCCACCAGTGATTTTAAAAACACCGGGGAGCTGTTTTTT.

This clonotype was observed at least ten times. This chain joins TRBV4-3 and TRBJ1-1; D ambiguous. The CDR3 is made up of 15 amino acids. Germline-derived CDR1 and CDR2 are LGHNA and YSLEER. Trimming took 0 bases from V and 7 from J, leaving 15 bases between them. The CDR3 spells CASSQDPGVPYEAFF. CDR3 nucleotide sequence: TGCGCCAGCAGCCAAGATCCGGGTGTGCCTTATGAAGCTTTCTTT.

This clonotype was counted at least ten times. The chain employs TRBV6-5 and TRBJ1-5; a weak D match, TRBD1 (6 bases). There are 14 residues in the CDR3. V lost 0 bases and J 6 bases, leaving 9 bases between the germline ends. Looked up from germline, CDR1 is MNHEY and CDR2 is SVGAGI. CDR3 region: CASSYSQGSQPQHF. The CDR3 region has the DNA TGTGCCAGCAGTTACTCCCAGGGGAGTCAGCCCCAGCATTTT.

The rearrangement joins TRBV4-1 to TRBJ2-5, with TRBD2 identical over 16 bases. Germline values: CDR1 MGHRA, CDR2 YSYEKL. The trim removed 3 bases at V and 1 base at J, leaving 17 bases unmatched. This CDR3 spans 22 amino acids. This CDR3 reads CASSQRPLPGLAGGPVQETQYF. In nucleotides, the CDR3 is TGCGCCAGCAGCCAGAGACCCCTCCCGGGACTAGCGGGGGGGCCCGTCCAAGAGACCCAGTACTTC.

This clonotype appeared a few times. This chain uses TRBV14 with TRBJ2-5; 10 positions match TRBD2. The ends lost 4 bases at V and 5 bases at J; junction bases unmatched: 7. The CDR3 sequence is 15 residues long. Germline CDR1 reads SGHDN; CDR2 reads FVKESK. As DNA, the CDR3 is TGTGCCAGCAGCCGAATTAGCGGGGGGTCGGAGACCCAGTACTTC. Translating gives CASSRISGGSETQYF.

CDR3: CASSGFAEGGQGTTADTQYF. The CDR3 DNA reads as TGTGCCAGCAGCGGGTTCGCCGAGGGGGGACAGGGAACTACCGCAGATACGCAGTATTTT. V is TRBV9 and J is TRBJ2-3; TRBD1 matches at 9 bases. The V gene's germline CDR1 is SGDLS and CDR2 YYNGEE. The CDR3 is 20 amino acids. The V gene end was trimmed by 3 bases and the J gene end by 4 bases; junction bases not matched to a gene: 21.

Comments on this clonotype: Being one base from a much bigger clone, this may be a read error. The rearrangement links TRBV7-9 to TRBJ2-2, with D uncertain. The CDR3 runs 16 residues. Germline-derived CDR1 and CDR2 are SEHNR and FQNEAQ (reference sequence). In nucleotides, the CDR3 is TGTGCCAGCAGCTCTTTGTGGGATCTGAACACCTGGGAGCTGTTTTTT. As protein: CASSSLWDLNTWELFF.

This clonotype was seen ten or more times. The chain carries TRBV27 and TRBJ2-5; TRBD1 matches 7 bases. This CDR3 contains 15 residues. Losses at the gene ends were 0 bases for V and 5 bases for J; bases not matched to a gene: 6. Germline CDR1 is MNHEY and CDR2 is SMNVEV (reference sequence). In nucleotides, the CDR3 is TGTGCCAGCAGTTTATCAGGGGGCGCTTTGGAGACCCAGTACTTC. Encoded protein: CASSLSGGALETQYF.

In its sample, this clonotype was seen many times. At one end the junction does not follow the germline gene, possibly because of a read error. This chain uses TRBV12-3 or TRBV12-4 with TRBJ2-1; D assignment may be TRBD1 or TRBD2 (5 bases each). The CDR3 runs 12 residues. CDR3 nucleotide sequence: TGTGCCAGCAGTTTAACCCGGGACCAGGGTTCCTTC. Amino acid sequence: CASSLTRDQGSF.

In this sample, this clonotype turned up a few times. The CDR3, as DNA: TGTGCCAGTAGGAGCGAAGGGTCCGGACCCTATGGCTACACCTTC. It is translated as CASRSEGSGPYGYTF. V is TRBV19 and J is TRBJ1-2; no clear D. Germline loops: CDR1 LNHDA, CDR2 SQIVND (reference sequence). The V gene lost 6 bases and the J gene lost 4 bases, with 18 bases spanning the gap. The CDR3 sequence is 15 residues long.

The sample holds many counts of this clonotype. The CDR3 is CASSSTSTGSTDTQYF. In nucleotides, the CDR3 is TGTGCCAGCAGCTCAACTTCGACAGGGAGCACAGATACGCAGTATTTT. The chain recombines TRBV7-9 with TRBJ2-3, with 7 bases lining up with TRBD1. The CDR3 extends over 16 amino acids. The ends lost 4 bases at V and 0 bases at J; junction bases unmatched: 7. Looked up from germline, CDR1 is SEHNR and CDR2 is FQNEAQ (reference sequence).

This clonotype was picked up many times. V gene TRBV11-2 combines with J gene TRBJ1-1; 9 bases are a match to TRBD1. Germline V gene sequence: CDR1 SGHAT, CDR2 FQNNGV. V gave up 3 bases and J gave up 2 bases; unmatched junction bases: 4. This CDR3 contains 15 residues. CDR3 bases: TGTGCCAGCAGCTTTGGGACAGGGATCAACACTGAAGCTTTCTTT. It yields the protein CASSFGTGINTEAFF.

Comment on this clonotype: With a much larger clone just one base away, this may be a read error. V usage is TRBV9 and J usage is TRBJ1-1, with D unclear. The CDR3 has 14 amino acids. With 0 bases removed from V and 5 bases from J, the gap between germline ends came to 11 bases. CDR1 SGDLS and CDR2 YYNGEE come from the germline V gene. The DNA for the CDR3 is TGTGCCAGCAGCGTAGCTAGGGTTGGTACTGAAGCTTTCTTT. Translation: CASSVARVGTEAFF. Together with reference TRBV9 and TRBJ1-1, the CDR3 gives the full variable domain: DSGVTQTPKHLITATGQRVTLRCSPRSGDLSVYWYQQSLDQGLQFLIQYYNGEERAKGNILERFSAQQFPDLHSELNLSSLELGDSALYFCASSVARVGTEAFFGQGTRLTVV.